This is a list of T cell receptor beta chains from one sample in a study of blood T cell repertoires in COVID-19. TCRdb's copy holds only in-frame clones and misses some; the assay was immunoSEQ multiplex PCR. The data contain approximately 300,000 clones, 90% of them singletons. Sequencing input: PBMCs or T cells enriched from blood (not recorded which). Receptors originate from a man in his sixties who had recovered from COVID-19. Each CDR3 is given with its conserved first and last residue. Each record gives: CDR3 protein, CDR3 DNA, J gene, D gene, V gene. D genes are given only for firm matches.

CDR3: CASGSSFGLAGDSGANVLTF
DNA: TGTGCTAGTGGCTCTTCTTTCGGACTAGCGGGAGACTCTGGGGCCAACGTCCTGACTTTC
J: TRBJ2-6
D: TRBD2
V: TRBV12-5

CDR3: CASSWATGGLTEAFF
DNA: TGTGCCAGCAGCTGGGCCACAGGGGGATTAACTGAAGCTTTCTTT
J: TRBJ1-1
D: TRBD1
V: TRBV5-5

CDR3: CASSQSRTSGGGVSTDTQYF
DNA: TGCGCCAGCAGCCAGTCACGGACTAGCGGGGGGGGTGTTAGCACAGATACGCAGTATTTT
J: TRBJ2-3
D: TRBD2
V: TRBV4-3

CDR3: CASSAPAGETQYF
DNA: TGTGCCAGCAGCGCCCCAGCGGGAGAGACCCAGTACTTC
J: TRBJ2-5
D: .
V: TRBV7-9

CDR3: CASSLRGGTSGPTDTQYF
DNA: TGTGCCAGCAGCTTAAGAGGGGGGACTAGCGGGCCCACAGATACGCAGTATTTT
J: TRBJ2-3
D: TRBD2
V: TRBV7-3

CDR3: CATSDGTSGRSVNEQFF
DNA: TGTGCCACCAGTGACGGGACTAGCGGGAGGTCGGTGAATGAGCAGTTCTTC
J: TRBJ2-1
D: TRBD2
V: TRBV24-1

CDR3: CATSGGVSTDTQYF
DNA: TGTGCCACCTCGGGGGGGGTTAGCACAGATACGCAGTATTTT
J: TRBJ2-3
D: TRBD2
V: TRBV24-1

CDR3: CASGLDSGSSYNEQFF
DNA: TGTGCTAGTGGTTTGGACTCCGGGAGCTCCTACAATGAGCAGTTCTTC
J: TRBJ2-1
D: .
V: TRBV12-5

CDR3: CASSGTGGSNQPQHF
DNA: TGTGCCAGTAGCGGGACAGGGGGGAGCAATCAGCCCCAGCATTTT
J: TRBJ1-5
D: TRBD1
V: TRBV19

CDR3: CASSQQEISNQPQHF
DNA: TGTGCCAGCAGCCAACAGGAAATTAGCAATCAGCCCCAGCATTTT
J: TRBJ1-5
D: .
V: TRBV2

CDR3: CASSIWRVNNEQFF
DNA: TGTGCCAGTAGTATCTGGCGGGTCAACAATGAGCAGTTCTTC
J: TRBJ2-1
D: .
V: TRBV19

CDR3: CASSLSQVQNTEAFF
DNA: TGTGCCAGCAGCTTATCGCAGGTTCAGAACACTGAAGCTTTCTTT
J: TRBJ1-1
D: .
V: TRBV7-8

CDR3: CATSRDGGPLNEQFF
DNA: TGTGCCACCAGCAGAGACGGGGGTCCCTTAAATGAGCAGTTCTTC
J: TRBJ2-1
D: .
V: TRBV15

CDR3: CASTDRGSGELFF
DNA: TGCGCCAGCACCGATAGGGGTTCCGGGGAGCTGTTTTTT
J: TRBJ2-2
D: .
V: TRBV4-3

CDR3: CASSIFEGFGNTIYF
DNA: TGTGCCAGTAGTATTTTCGAGGGATTCGGAAACACCATATATTTT
J: TRBJ1-3
D: .
V: TRBV19

CDR3: CASSIVGTLGNQPQHF
DNA: TGTGCCAGTAGTATAGTTGGGACACTGGGCAATCAGCCCCAGCATTTT
J: TRBJ1-5
D: .
V: TRBV19

CDR3: CASSHLDGRNEKLFF
DNA: TGTGCCAGCAGCCATTTAGACGGGAGAAATGAAAAACTATTTTTT
J: TRBJ1-4
D: .
V: TRBV9